The entry below gives a single TCR beta chain sequence along with its context. The assay was immunoSEQ multiplex PCR, and TCRdb's table has in-frame clones only and misses some. Found here are 90,000 or so clones, roughly nine tenths of them singletons; the top ten hold 3.5%. The sample is drawn from a study of T cell changes during pregnancy in multiple sclerosis. V dropped 1 base and J dropped 2; count of bases not matched to a gene: 3. Germline CDR1 and CDR2: SEHNR and FQNEAQ (reference sequence). The CDR3 is 16 residues long. This chain links TRBV7-9 with TRBJ2-3; 10 bases map to TRBD2. The TCR comes from a female donor in good health, serving as a control in a pregnancy study. Some clones in this sample may be carry-over from other donors' samples. Sequenced here: PBMCs, sampled in the first trimester of pregnancy. The CDR3 sequence is CASSLGTSGNTDTQYF. The CDR3 nucleotides read TGTGCCAGCAGCTTAGGGACTAGCGGAAACACAGATACGCAGTATTTT. Looking up the rest from reference TRBV7-9 and TRBJ2-3 gives the full variable domain: DTGVSQNPRHKITKRGQNVTFRCDPISEHNRLYWYRQTLGQGPEFLTYFQNEAQLEKSRLLSDRFSAERPKGSFSTLEIQRTEQGDSAMYLCASSLGTSGNTDTQYFGPGTRLTVL.